Below are 21 T cell receptor beta chains sequenced from a single sample in a study of blood T cell repertoires in COVID-19. Here immunoSEQ multiplex PCR was the method, and the copy in TCRdb shows in-frame clones only, minus some. This sample yields more than 150,000 clones, of which more than 70% are seen a single time; 2% to 3% belongs to the top ten. Sequenced: peripheral blood. These receptors came from a man between 40 and 49 years old with active or convalescent COVID-19.

The chain recombines TRBV5-5 with TRBJ2-1, with 15 bases fitting TRBD2. Germline trimming cut 4 bases from V and 6 bases from J; bases unmatched to any gene: 11. The CDR3 extends over 18 amino acids. Germline CDR1 is SGHKS and CDR2 is YYEKEE (reference sequence). The CDR3 nucleotides are TGTGCCAGCAGCCGGACTAGCGGGGGGGCCCTGGGATCCAATGAGCAGTTCTTC. As protein: CASSRTSGGALGSNEQFF.

This chain uses TRBV11-2 with TRBJ1-3; a weak D match, TRBD1 (5 bases). Trimming cost V 9 bases and J 4 bases, with 16 bases left between them. CDR3 length: 14 residues. The germline V gene encodes CDR1 SGHAT and CDR2 FQNNGV. As DNA, the CDR3 is TGTGCCAGTACAGAGCAGGGCCGGGGAAACACCATATATTTT. Encoded protein: CASTEQGRGNTIYF.

The chain is built from TRBV28 and TRBJ2-5, with 10 bases matching TRBD1. Germline CDR1 and CDR2: MDHEN and SYDVKM. The V and J ends lost 6 bases and 5 bases, in that order; junction bases with no gene match: 6. This CDR3 comprises 14 residues. The CDR3 nucleotides are TGTGCCAGCAGCCGGACAGGGGGTGGGGAGACCCAGTACTTC. It yields the protein CASSRTGGGETQYF.

CDR3 coding DNA: TGTGCCAGTACCGGACAGGGGGTTGGAAATGAGCAGTTCTTC. Encoded protein: CASTGQGVGNEQFF. V gene TRBV19 combines with J gene TRBJ2-1, with 10 bases that match TRBD1. The V gene end was trimmed by 7 bases and the J gene end by 7 bases; junction bases not matched to a gene: 7. The germline CDR1 and CDR2 sequences are LNHDA and SQIVND (reference sequence). The length of the CDR3 is 14 residues.

This chain uses TRBV9 with TRBJ2-1; a possible D gene is TRBD2 (5 bases). From germline, CDR1 is SGDLS and CDR2 YYNGEE. The ends were cut back, 0 bases at V and 2 bases at J, with 18 bases in the middle. The CDR3 is 18 amino acids. The CDR3 DNA is TGTGCCAGCAGCGTAGGACGGCGCGGGCTGCAGCCCTACAATGAGCAGTTCTTC. Translation gives CASSVGRRGLQPYNEQFF.

The V call is TRBV6-5, the J call TRBJ1-1; possible D gene TRBD1, 5 bases. The CDR3 has 14 amino acids. Trimming removed 6 bases from V and 1 base from J, with 12 bases in between. Germline CDR1 MNHEY, CDR2 SVGAGI. The CDR3 DNA reads TGTGCCAGCAGCTTGACAGTTTCGAACACTGAAGCTTTCTTT. Its protein is CASSLTVSNTEAFF.

The rearrangement links TRBV6-5 to TRBJ1-4; D possibly corresponds to TRBD1 (6 bases). The CDR3 covers 15 residues. Trimming took off 6 bases at V and 0 bases at J, with 11 bases between the two ends. From germline, CDR1 is MNHEY and CDR2 SVGAGI. CDR3 residues: CASRPQGSTNEKLFF. As DNA, the CDR3 is TGTGCCAGCAGACCACAGGGCTCAACTAATGAAAAACTGTTTTTT.

This clone was found once. The chain recombines TRBV9 with TRBJ1-4; D gene ambiguous. Germline V gene sequence: CDR1 SGDLS, CDR2 YYNGEE. The CDR3 has 15 residues. Trimming removed 0 bases from V and 4 bases from J, with 10 bases in between. This CDR3 is CASSVGGQVNEKLFF. The CDR3 bases are TGTGCCAGCAGCGTAGGCGGGCAGGTTAATGAAAAACTGTTTTTT.

The chain couples TRBV10-3 to TRBJ1-6; 9 bases map to TRBD1. V dropped 11 bases and J dropped 7; count of bases not matched to a gene: 3. Germline CDR1 and CDR2: ENHRY and SYGVKD. The CDR3 runs to 12 residues. The CDR3 is CAVGQGNSPLHF. The CDR3 nucleotides read TGTGCCGTAGGACAGGGGAATTCACCCCTCCACTTT.

This chain links TRBV27 with TRBJ1-5, with TRBD1 matching 8 bases. The CDR3 covers 17 residues. J gave up 4 bases and V 5 bases, and 13 bases lay outside the gene matches. Germline CDR1 is MNHEY and CDR2 is SMNVEV (reference sequence). CDR3 residues: CASSLLGGDRQNQPQHF. DNA for the CDR3: TGTGCCAGCAGTCTTTTGGGGGGGGACAGGCAAAATCAGCCCCAGCATTTT.

The chain joins TRBV11-2 to TRBJ1-3; TRBD1 might be the D (5 bases). V lost 2 bases to trimming and J lost 4 bases, with 15 bases between them. Germline assignment: CDR1 SGHAT and CDR2 FQNNGV. This CDR3 comprises 16 residues. CDR3 nucleotides: TGTGCCAGCAGCTTAACCCCGAAAGACAGCGGAAACACCATATATTTT. This encodes CASSLTPKDSGNTIYF.

The rearrangement joins TRBV5-4 to TRBJ2-7, with 13 bases lining up with TRBD2. The CDR3 length is 15 residues. CDR1 is SGHNT, CDR2 YYREEE, per germline (reference sequence). J was trimmed by 2 bases and V by 3 bases; bases with no gene match: 2. The CDR3 here is CASSSGLAGAYEQYF. CDR3 nucleotide sequence: TGTGCCAGCAGCTCAGGACTAGCGGGGGCCTACGAGCAGTACTTC.

This clone was seen more than once but under ten times. This chain links TRBV5-8 with TRBJ2-5; 8 bases map to TRBD2. In germline, CDR1 is SGHTS, CDR2 YDEGEE. After removal of 4 bases from V and 5 bases from J, the junction contained 7 bases not matched to a gene. This CDR3 has 14 amino acids. The CDR3 DNA reads TGTGCCAGCAGCGGCGGGGGGCTCCGGGAGACCCAGTACTTC. This encodes CASSGGGLRETQYF.

This clone was observed a handful of times. V usage is TRBV2 and J usage is TRBJ2-6; 7 positions agree with TRBD1. V lost 3 bases and J lost 0; bases outside the gene matches: 8. Per the germline V gene, CDR1 is SNHLY and CDR2 is FYNNEI. The CDR3 is 18 amino acids. The CDR3 DNA reads TGTGCCAGCAGTGACCTTAGGACAGGTTACTCTGGGGCCAACGTCCTGACTTTC. Translation: CASSDLRTGYSGANVLTF.

This clone was seen just once. The chain links TRBV11-2 to TRBJ1-6; 9 positions match TRBD1. This CDR3 spans 15 amino acids. The germline CDR1 and CDR2 sequences are SGHAT and FQNNGV. V lost 4 bases and J lost 13; bases outside the gene matches: 11. The chain's CDR3 is CASSSKGQGMEPLHF. The CDR3 region has the DNA TGTGCCAGCAGCTCCAAAGGACAGGGGATGGAGCCCCTCCACTTT.

The rearrangement links TRBV7-9 to TRBJ2-7; unclear D gene. CDR1 SEHNR and CDR2 FQNEAQ come from the germline V gene (reference sequence). V was cut by 10 bases and J by 5 bases, with 12 bases left in between. The CDR3 totals 11 residues. The CDR3 DNA follows: TGTGCCATTGTCCTGAGGAACGAGCAGTACTTC. Translating it yields CAIVLRNEQYF.

This clone was seen once. The chain employs TRBV6-4 and TRBJ2-3; 11 nucleotides match TRBD2. The germline CDR1 and CDR2 sequences are MRHNA and SNTAGT. The CDR3 runs to 16 residues. V lost 3 bases and J lost 4; bases outside the gene matches: 6. CDR3 nucleotides: TGTGCCAGCAGTGAAGAGGGTAGCGGGGGGGCAGATACGCAGTATTTT. As protein: CASSEEGSGGADTQYF.

In its sample, this clone was seen a few times. The chain couples TRBV19 to TRBJ1-2; D is perhaps TRBD1 (5 bases). The V gene's germline CDR1 is LNHDA and CDR2 SQIVND (reference sequence). The CDR3 has 12 amino acids. Trimming removed 10 bases at V and 4 bases at J, with 13 bases between. In nucleotides, the CDR3 is TGTGCCACCCGGGGGGTGACCTATGGCTACACCTTC. Translation: CATRGVTYGYTF.

CDR3 residues: CASSSGLTEAFF. CDR3 DNA sequence: TGTGCCAGCAGTTCAGGGCTCACTGAAGCTTTCTTT. This chain uses TRBV7-9 with TRBJ1-1; D may be TRBD1 (5 bases). CDR3 length: 12 residues. Between the trimmed V and J ends, which lost 6 bases and 4 bases, there was a span of 9 bases. Per the germline V gene, CDR1 is SEHNR and CDR2 is FQNEAQ (reference sequence).

This clone occurred once. The V and J genes are TRBV9 and TRBJ2-2, with 8 bases identical to TRBD1. Per the germline V gene, CDR1 is SGDLS and CDR2 is YYNGEE. J gave up 2 bases and V 4 bases, and 7 bases lay outside the gene matches. This CDR3 spans 16 amino acids. CDR3 sequence (DNA): TGTGCCAGCAGCCCACGACAGGGGTTAAACACCGGGGAGCTGTTTTTT. This encodes CASSPRQGLNTGELFF. The entire variable domain, with the rest obtained from reference TRBV9 and TRBJ2-2, is as follows: DSGVTQTPKHLITATGQRVTLRCSPRSGDLSVYWYQQSLDQGLQFLIQYYNGEERAKGNILERFSAQQFPDLHSELNLSSLELGDSALYFCASSPRQGLNTGELFFGEGSRLTVL.

The gene calls are TRBV7-2 and TRBJ2-3; D ambiguous. Trimming removed 5 bases at V and 0 bases at J, with 6 bases between. Germline-derived CDR1 and CDR2 are SGHTA and FQGNSA. The CDR3 runs to 13 residues. The CDR3 reads CASSPQSTDTQYF. The CDR3 DNA follows: TGTGCCAGCAGCCCCCAGAGCACAGATACGCAGTATTTT.